The 5 T cell receptor beta chains reported below all come from one sample, sequenced in a study of T cells in Graves' hyperthyroidism and ophthalmopathy. Amplification of TCR beta CDR3 regions was performed using RNA transcripts as template. Using the HTBI primer set, a first-round RT-PCR was run on the TCR CDR3. TCRdb reprocessed the multiplex PCR reads via MiXCR and lists one record per CDR3 protein. Seen here are 50,000 to 60,000 distinct CDR3 sequences, around 48% observed once, and the top ten hold around an eighth. The material sequenced was blood. Receptors were obtained from a woman between 25 and 40 years old with Graves' ophthalmopathy.

Many counts were recorded for this clonotype. The chain carries TRBV9 and TRBJ2-1; perhaps TRBD1 as D (6 bases). CDR1 and CDR2 from the germline V gene are SGDLS and YYNGEE. The germline V and J ends were trimmed by 6 bases and 8 bases, with 18 bases remaining between them. This CDR3 region has 14 residues. The CDR3 nucleotides are TGTGCCAGCAACGAACAGGGAATAAACGATGAGCAGTTCTTC. Its protein is CASNEQGINDEQFF.

This clonotype was found once. The gene calls are TRBV7-2 and TRBJ1-3; the D gene is possibly TRBD1 (5 bases). V dropped 3 bases and J dropped 3 bases, with 6 bases sitting between them. The CDR3 spans 13 residues. The germline gives CDR1 SGHTA, CDR2 FQGNSA. CDR3 in DNA: TGTGCCAGCAGCTTTCAGGGTGGAAACACCATATATTTT. Residues: CASSFQGGNTIYF. The entire variable domain, with the rest obtained from reference TRBV7-2 and TRBJ1-3, is as follows: GAGVSQSPSNKVTEKGKDVELRCDPISGHTALYWYRQSLGQGLEFLIYFQGNSAPDKSGLPSDRFSAERTGGSVSTLTIQRTQQEDSAVYLCASSFQGGNTIYFGEGSWLTVV.

The chain couples TRBV19 to TRBJ1-4; a weak D match, TRBD1 (5 bases). V lost 11 bases, J lost 8 bases, and 18 bases lay in between. This CDR3 is built from 13 residues. The germline CDR1 and CDR2 sequences are LNHDA and SQIVND (reference sequence). CDR3 protein: CAGGTGRGEKLFF. In nucleotides, the CDR3 is TGTGCCGGTGGTACGGGCCGGGGGGAAAAACTGTTTTTT.

This clonotype was seen only once. The chain couples TRBV6-1 to TRBJ1-1; D may be TRBD1 (5 bases). This CDR3 comprises 15 residues. Trimming took off 3 bases at V and 4 bases at J, with 15 bases between the two ends. Germline CDR1 MNHNS, CDR2 SASEGT. As DNA, the CDR3 is TGTGCCAGCAGTGACAGGGTCGGGTACAGCACTGAAGCTTTCTTT. Translating gives CASSDRVGYSTEAFF.

The gene calls are TRBV7-8 and TRBJ2-3; tentative D call: TRBD2 (5 bases). Trimming took off 1 base at V and 7 bases at J, with 12 bases between the two ends. Germline-derived CDR1 and CDR2 are SGHVS and FQNEAQ. This CDR3 is built from 14 residues. CDR3 sequence: CASSLGFRGNTQYF. CDR3 coding DNA: TGTGCCAGCAGCTTAGGTTTCCGGGGAAATACGCAGTATTTT.